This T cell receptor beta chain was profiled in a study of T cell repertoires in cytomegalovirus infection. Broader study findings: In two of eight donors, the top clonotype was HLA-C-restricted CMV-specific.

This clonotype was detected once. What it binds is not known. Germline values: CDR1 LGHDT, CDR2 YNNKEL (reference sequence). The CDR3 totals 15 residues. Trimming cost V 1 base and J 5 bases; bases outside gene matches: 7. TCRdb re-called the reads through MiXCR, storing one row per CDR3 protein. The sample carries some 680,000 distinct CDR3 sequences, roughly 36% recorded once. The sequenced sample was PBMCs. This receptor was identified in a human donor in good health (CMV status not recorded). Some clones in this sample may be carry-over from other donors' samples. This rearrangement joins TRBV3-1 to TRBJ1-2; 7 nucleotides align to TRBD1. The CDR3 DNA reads TGTGCCAGCAGCCAAGTGAGGACAGGCACTTATGGCTACACCTTC. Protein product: CASSQVRTGTYGYTF. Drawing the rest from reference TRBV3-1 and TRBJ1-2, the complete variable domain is DTAVSQTPKYLVTQMGNDKSIKCEQNLGHDTMYWYKQDSKKFLKIMFSYNNKELIINETVPNRFSPKSPDKAHLNLHINSLELGDSAVYFCASSQVRTGTYGYTFGSGTRLTVV.